This T cell receptor (beta chain) derives from a study of neurological immune-mediated disorders. Time point described: longitudinal time-point 3. The cDNA was synthesized by 5'RACE incorporating 10-nucleotide random UMIs. Over 170 million TCR-beta sequences from 15-18 subjects came out of each sequencing run. TCRdb passed the 5' RACE reads through MiXCR, listing each CDR3 protein once. The table has roughly 45,000 distinct CDR3 sequences, about 13% seen once. The germline gives CDR1 DFQATT, CDR2 SNEGSKA (reference sequence). This CDR3 contains 11 residues. The V gene lost 5 bases and the J gene lost 10 bases, with 14 bases spanning the gap. This clonotype has at least ten counts.

Sequencing was done on a sample of PBMCs. The chain couples TRBV20-1 to TRBJ1-1; D not resolved. The TCR was taken from a man between 25 and 39 years old in good health. The CDR3 DNA reads TGCAGTGCTTTTGACCCCGGAGGAGCTTTCTTT. Translating gives CSAFDPGGAFF.